These 6 T cell receptor beta chains were all obtained from the same sample, sequenced in a study. TCRdb re-derived calls from the 5' RACE reads in MiXCR, one entry per CDR3 protein. Of roughly 64,000 distinct CDR3 sequences listed, roughly 23% are singletons. The sequenced sample was memory CD4+ T cells sorted from a lymph node. Described subset: memory CD4+ T cells, CD4+CD45RO+CD25-. The receptors here all came from a female donor with breast cancer.

The genes are TRBV7-6 and TRBJ2-7; D is ambiguous. Trimming took off 5 bases at V and 2 bases at J, with 19 bases between the two ends. CDR3 size: 16 residues. In germline, CDR1 is SGHVS, CDR2 FNYEAQ. Here the CDR3 reads CASSITSQVETYEQYF. The CDR3 DNA sequence: TGTGCCAGCAGCATTACATCGCAGGTGGAAACCTACGAGCAGTACTTC.

This clonotype was seen a few times. CDR3 sequence: CASSLESPGPTEAFF. The CDR3 bases are TGCGCCAGCAGCTTGGAGTCCCCAGGACCCACTGAAGCTTTCTTT. V and J are TRBV5-1 and TRBJ1-1; D uncertain. The CDR3 extends over 15 amino acids. Germline V gives CDR1 SGHRS, CDR2 YFSETQ. The V end lost 0 bases, the J end lost 4 bases, and 13 bases lay between the germline ends.

The sample holds many counts of this clonotype. The V and J genes are TRBV9 and TRBJ1-3, with D unresolved. CDR1 is SGDLS, CDR2 YYNGEE, per germline. The V end lost 4 bases, the J end lost 5 bases, and 7 bases lay between the germline ends. This CDR3 has 12 residues. The CDR3 spells CASSPLRNTIYF. CDR3 in DNA: TGTGCCAGCAGCCCCCTTCGAAACACCATATATTTT.

This clonotype occurred a few times. At one end, the junction sequence differs from germline, possibly due to a read error. The chain uses TRBV6-6 and TRBJ2-1, with D tentatively TRBD2 (6 bases). Looked up from germline, CDR1 is MNHNY and CDR2 is SVGAGI (reference sequence). This CDR3 is built from 13 residues. DNA of the CDR3: TGTGCCAGCAGTTACGTCGGGGGTGGTTTAGGAGTCTTC. This encodes CASSYVGGGLGVF.

The gene calls are TRBV10-1 and TRBJ1-5; perhaps TRBD1 as D (5 bases). CDR1 is WNHNN, CDR2 SYGVQD, per germline (reference sequence). CDR3 length: 12 residues. Trimming cost V 9 bases and J 11 bases, with 17 bases left between them. The CDR3 protein is CARMAGEGTQHF. CDR3 bases: TGCGCCAGAATGGCGGGCGAGGGGACCCAGCATTTT.

The genes are TRBV7-6 and TRBJ2-1, with 7 bases matching TRBD2. The CDR3 is made up of 15 amino acids. V gave up 2 bases and J gave up 10 bases; unmatched junction bases: 11. The germline gives CDR1 SGHVS, CDR2 FNYEAQ. CDR3 nucleotide sequence: TGTGCCAGCAGCTTATCCCTAGCGGCAATCGGGGAGCAGTTCTTC. This translates into CASSLSLAAIGEQFF.